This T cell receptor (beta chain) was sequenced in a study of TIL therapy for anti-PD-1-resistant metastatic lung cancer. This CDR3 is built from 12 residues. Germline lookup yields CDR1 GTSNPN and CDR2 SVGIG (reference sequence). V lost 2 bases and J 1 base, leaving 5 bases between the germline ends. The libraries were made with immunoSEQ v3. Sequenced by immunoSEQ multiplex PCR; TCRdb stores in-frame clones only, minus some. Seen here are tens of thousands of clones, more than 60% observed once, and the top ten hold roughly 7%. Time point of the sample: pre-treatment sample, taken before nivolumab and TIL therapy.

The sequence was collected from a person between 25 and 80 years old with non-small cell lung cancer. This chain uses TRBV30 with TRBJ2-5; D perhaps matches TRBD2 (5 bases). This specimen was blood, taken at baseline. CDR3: CAWSSGQETQYF. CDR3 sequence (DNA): TGTGCCTGGAGTAGCGGCCAAGAGACCCAGTACTTC.